This TCR beta chain was documented in a study of response to subunit inactivated influenza vaccine listed by TCRdb under 2018. Turning to the overall study: To follow how T cells responded to a trivalent subunit inactivated influenza vaccine, the researchers relied on deep quantitative profiling of the T cell receptor repertoire. Broader findings and caveats from the paper: According to the authors, only a limited number of new T cells may be recruited by each seasonal influenza vaccination.

Receptor libraries were prepared by RT-PCR. Sequencing was carried out with an Illumina HiSeq 2500. TCRdb trimmed public reads at Q25 via fastp, called clones via MiXCR and kept in-frame beta chains. Every distinct CDR3 protein forms one entry, paired with its most common genes and DNA. The sample table holds a few hundred thousand distinct CDR3 sequences, of which around 15% were seen once. 11% of the sample is taken by the ten largest. On this clonotype itself: Its antigen is still unknown. Base qualities are missing; no much larger clone stands one base away.

The CDR3 holds 16 amino acids from the cysteine to the phenylalanine. The sequence is cut down to CDR3 DNA, 48 bases in frame from base 1. The CDR1 and CDR2 encoded by the germline V gene are MRHNA and SNTAGT. The V end gives up 3 bases and the J end 8 bases, leaving 9 bases in the junction not matched to a gene. The sample was PBMCs from blood, taken about 13 days after vaccination. The sequence was collected from a middle-aged man who received an inactivated influenza vaccine. Donor details come from another sample of the same person, matched by shared clones. Here the chain combines TRBV6-4 and TRBJ2-1, and TRBD2 aligns with 11 junction nucleotides. In nucleotide form, the sequence is TGTGCCAGCAGTGAATTTAGCGGGAGGGCCATCGATGAGCAGTTCTTC. It specifies CASSEFSGRAIDEQFF.